This TCR beta chain was sequenced for a study of blood T cell repertoires in COVID-19. Across the whole study: T cells, B-cell-depleted T cells, or PBMCs supplied cDNA or gDNA.

The method was immunoSEQ multiplex PCR; TCRdb's version includes in-frame clones alone and lacks a portion of them. The sample lists about 69,000 clones; approximately 80% were seen once. CDR3 length: 15 amino acids. V dropped 2 bases and J dropped 1; count of bases not matched to a gene: 2. The germline CDR1 and CDR2 sequences are MNHNS and SASEGT. Enrolment of Seattle patients took place during active infection, and they were followed longitudinally. The chain is built from TRBV6-1 and TRBJ1-3; the match to TRBD1 covers 7 bases. The source material was peripheral blood. The TCR originated in a man between 45 and 60 years old with COVID-19, enrolled during active disease. CDR3 DNA: TGTGCCAGCAGTGAATCGACAGGGTCTGGAAACACCATATATTTT. Protein: CASSESTGSGNTIYF.